This T cell receptor (beta chain) derives from a study of lymphopenia after photon versus proton radiotherapy. TCRdb's copy holds only in-frame clones and misses some; the assay was immunoSEQ multiplex PCR. The sample contains 150,000 to 200,000 clones, approximately 91% of which appear only once. The V end was cut by 7 bases, the J end by 0 bases, with 18 bases between. This CDR3 comprises 16 residues. Germline V gives CDR1 SNHLY, CDR2 FYNNEI. This receptor was taken from a man aged 45-65 years with gastric cancer. The sequenced sample was peripheral blood, obtained from a patient treated with photon-based radiotherapy. The rearrangement joins TRBV2 to TRBJ1-2; D is uncertain. For the CDR3, the DNA is TGTGCCAGCACCATCCATATGGATCCGTCTAACTATGGCTACACCTTC. Translated, it gives CASTIHMDPSNYGYTF.